The 12 T cell receptor beta chains reported below all come from one sample, sequenced in a study of cytomegalovirus exposure and HLA in healthy donors. PCR was performed using 60 Vbeta and 13 Jbeta primers. The table came from immunoSEQ multiplex PCR; TCRdb's copy has only in-frame clones and leaves some out. The sample lists approximately 130,000 clones, more than 80% seen once, with about 7% in the top ten. Sequencing was performed on PBMCs. Receptors originate from a woman aged 25 to 39 in good health and CMV-seropositive.

The rearrangement links TRBV27 to TRBJ2-5; D perhaps matches TRBD2 (5 bases). The V end was cut by 10 bases, the J end by 1 base, with 13 bases between. The CDR3 has 13 residues. Germline assignment: CDR1 MNHEY and CDR2 SMNVEV (reference sequence). CDR3 in amino acids: CATRPLGQETQYF. CDR3 DNA: TGTGCCACCAGACCACTAGGCCAAGAGACCCAGTACTTC.

With regard to this clone: At one end, the junction sequence differs from germline, possibly due to a read error. CDR3 DNA sequence: TGTGCCTGCAGCCCGGCGGGGGGCCCCCGTCTCTTTCACAATGAGCAGTTCTTC. Protein sequence: CACSPAGGPRLFHNEQFF. The chain links TRBV28 to TRBJ2-1; 8 positions match TRBD2. The length of the CDR3 is 18 residues. Per germline, CDR1 MDHEN and CDR2 SYDVKM.

Only one count was recorded for this clone. The CDR3 here is CASSPGINEQFF. The CDR3 DNA reads as TGTGCCAGCAGCCCAGGGATCAATGAGCAGTTCTTC. The chain employs TRBV9 and TRBJ2-1; possibly TRBD1 for D (5 bases). The V gene's germline CDR1 is SGDLS and CDR2 YYNGEE. The CDR3 consists of 12 residues. V lost 4 bases and J lost 6, with 8 bases in between.

The chain combines TRBV19 with TRBJ1-1; TRBD1 matches at 7 bases. The CDR3 is 14 amino acids. Germline trimming cut 6 bases from V and 3 bases from J; bases unmatched to any gene: 7. Germline V gene lookup returns CDR1 LNHDA and CDR2 SQIVND (reference sequence). The CDR3 bases are TGTGCCAGTAGGCCCCGACAGGGTTACACTGAAGCTTTCTTT. Translating gives CASRPRQGYTEAFF.

This clone was counted a single time. V usage is TRBV9 and J usage is TRBJ1-2; tentative D call: TRBD1 (5 bases). Trimming shortened V by 0 bases and J by 2 bases, and 11 bases separated the two germline ends. Germline CDR1 and CDR2: SGDLS and YYNGEE. The CDR3 runs 15 residues. CDR3 sequence: CASSVEGGGNYGYTF. For the CDR3, the DNA is TGTGCCAGCAGCGTAGAAGGCGGGGGGAACTATGGCTACACCTTC.

This chain uses TRBV18 with TRBJ2-7; 7 bases agree with TRBD2. The CDR3 loop spans 15 amino acids. In germline, CDR1 is KGHSH, CDR2 LQKENI. V was clipped by 0 bases and J by 2 bases; unmatched bases: 4. The CDR3 region is CASSPPSGSPYEQYF. CDR3 sequence (DNA): TGTGCCAGCTCACCACCTAGCGGGTCTCCCTACGAGCAGTACTTC.

This clone was seen more than once but under ten times. The chain couples TRBV5-8 to TRBJ2-3; maybe TRBD1 (7 bases). V was clipped by 0 bases and J by 2 bases, with 10 bases between them. This CDR3 is 15 amino acids long. Germline lookup yields CDR1 SGHTS and CDR2 YDEGEE. CDR3 loop: CASSLGGTVTDTQYF. CDR3 sequence (DNA): TGTGCCAGCAGCTTGGGCGGGACAGTCACAGATACGCAGTATTTT.

J is TRBJ2-1 and V is TRBV27; TRBD1 aligns across 7 bases. There are 14 residues in the CDR3. Germline CDR1 reads MNHEY; CDR2 reads SMNVEV (reference sequence). Unmatched junction bases numbered 4, after V lost 3 bases and J lost 5 bases. The CDR3 protein is CASSFQGVHNEQFF. In DNA, the CDR3 is TGTGCCAGCAGTTTCCAGGGGGTTCACAATGAGCAGTTCTTC.

This clone was observed many times. This chain uses TRBV6-6 with TRBJ2-1; 8 bases line up with TRBD2. V dropped 2 bases and J dropped 7; count of bases not matched to a gene: 7. The CDR3 contains 15 residues. The germline CDR1 and CDR2 sequences are MNHNY and SVGAGI (reference sequence). The CDR3 DNA reads TGTGCCAGCAGTTACCATCGGGAGGGCCATAATGAGCAGTTCTTC. The encoded protein is CASSYHREGHNEQFF.

This clone was observed a handful of times. CDR3 DNA sequence: TGCGCCAGCAGACCAGGACAGGAGAGGGTTTCACCCCTCCACTTT. This encodes CASRPGQERVSPLHF. The chain employs TRBV5-1 and TRBJ1-6; TRBD1 aligns across 7 bases. CDR3 length: 15 amino acids. Germline CDR1 reads SGHRS; CDR2 reads YFSETQ. The V and J ends lost 5 bases and 9 bases, in that order; junction bases with no gene match: 11.

The J gene is TRBJ1-3, the V gene TRBV7-3; 7 positions match TRBD1. The ends lost 5 bases at V and 6 bases at J; junction bases unmatched: 7. Germline CDR1 and CDR2: SGHTA and FQGTGA. The CDR3 spans 14 residues. DNA for the CDR3: TGTGCCAGCAGCCCCGATGGACAGGCAAACACCATATATTTT. Protein: CASSPDGQANTIYF.

The rearrangement uses TRBV2 and TRBJ2-3; D gene uncertain. The CDR3 has 12 amino acids. Trimming removed 3 bases from V and 3 bases from J, with 4 bases in between. Germline lookup yields CDR1 SNHLY and CDR2 FYNNEI. CDR3: CASSDRTDTQYF. CDR3 nucleotide sequence: TGTGCCAGCAGTGACAGGACAGATACGCAGTATTTT.